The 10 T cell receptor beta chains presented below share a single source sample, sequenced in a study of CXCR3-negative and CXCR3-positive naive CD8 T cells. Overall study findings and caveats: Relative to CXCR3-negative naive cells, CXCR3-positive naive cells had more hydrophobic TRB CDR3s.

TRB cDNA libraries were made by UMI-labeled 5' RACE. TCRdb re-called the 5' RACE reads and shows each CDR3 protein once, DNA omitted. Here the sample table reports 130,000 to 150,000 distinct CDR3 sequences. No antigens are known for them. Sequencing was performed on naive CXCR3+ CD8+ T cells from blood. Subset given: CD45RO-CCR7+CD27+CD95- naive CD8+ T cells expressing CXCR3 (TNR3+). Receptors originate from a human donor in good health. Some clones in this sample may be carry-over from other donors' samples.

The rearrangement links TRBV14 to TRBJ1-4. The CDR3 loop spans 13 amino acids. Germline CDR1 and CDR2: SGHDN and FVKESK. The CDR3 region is CASSLGQGSQLFF.

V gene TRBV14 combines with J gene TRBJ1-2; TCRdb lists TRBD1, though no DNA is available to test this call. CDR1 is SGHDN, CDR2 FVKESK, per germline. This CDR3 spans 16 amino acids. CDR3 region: CASSPFLGDGGYGYTF.

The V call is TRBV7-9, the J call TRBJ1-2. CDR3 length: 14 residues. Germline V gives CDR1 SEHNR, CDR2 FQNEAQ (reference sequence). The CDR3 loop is CASRRVGIVDGYTF.

The CDR3 loop reads CASTPTASGANVLTF. The chain couples TRBV6-5 to TRBJ2-6. This CDR3 has 15 residues. CDR1 and CDR2 (germline): MNHEY, SVGAGI.

The chain's CDR3 is CATSRTSDTDTQYF. The J gene is TRBJ2-3, the V gene TRBV15; the D gene TCRdb calls, TRBD2, cannot be checked with no DNA. This CDR3 has 14 residues. Germline assignment: CDR1 LNHNV and CDR2 YYDKDF (reference sequence).

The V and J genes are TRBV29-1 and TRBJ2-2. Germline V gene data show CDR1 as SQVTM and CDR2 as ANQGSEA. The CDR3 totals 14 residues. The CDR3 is CSVSDGKNTGELFF.

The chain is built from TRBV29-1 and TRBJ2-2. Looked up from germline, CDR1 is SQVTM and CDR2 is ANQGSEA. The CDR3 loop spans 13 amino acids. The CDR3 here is CSVEGPNTGELFF.

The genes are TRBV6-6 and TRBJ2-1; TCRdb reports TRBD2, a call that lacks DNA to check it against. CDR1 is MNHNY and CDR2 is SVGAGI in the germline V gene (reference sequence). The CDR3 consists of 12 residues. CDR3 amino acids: CATSVGAYEQFF.

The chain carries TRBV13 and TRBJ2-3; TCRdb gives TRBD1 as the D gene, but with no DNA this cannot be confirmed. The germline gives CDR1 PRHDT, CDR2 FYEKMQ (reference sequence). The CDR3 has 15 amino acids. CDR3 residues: CASSSGTGLTDTQYF.

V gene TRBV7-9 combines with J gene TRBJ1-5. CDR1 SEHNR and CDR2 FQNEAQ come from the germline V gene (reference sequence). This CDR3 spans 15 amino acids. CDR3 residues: CASSVNGSYNQPQHF.